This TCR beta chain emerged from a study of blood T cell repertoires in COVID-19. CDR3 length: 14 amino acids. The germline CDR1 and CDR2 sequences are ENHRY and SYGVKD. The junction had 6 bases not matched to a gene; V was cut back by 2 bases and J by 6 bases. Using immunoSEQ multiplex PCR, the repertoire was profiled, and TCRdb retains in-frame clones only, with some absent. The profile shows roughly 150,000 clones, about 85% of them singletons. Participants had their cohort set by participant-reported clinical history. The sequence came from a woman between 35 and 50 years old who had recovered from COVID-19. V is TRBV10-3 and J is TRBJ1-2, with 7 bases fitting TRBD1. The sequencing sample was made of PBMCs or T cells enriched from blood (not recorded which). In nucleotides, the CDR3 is TGTGCCATCAGTGAGACCGGACAGGTGGATGGCTACACCTTC. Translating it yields CAISETGQVDGYTF.